The rows below give T cell receptor beta chains drawn from one sample of a study of CXCR3-negative and CXCR3-positive naive CD8 T cells. From its re-call of the 5' RACE reads, TCRdb lists each CDR3 protein once, without DNA. In all, the sample yields under 85,000 distinct CDR3 sequences. Sequencing was performed on naive CXCR3- CD8+ T cells from blood. The receptor source for this set is a human donor in good health. Some clones in this sample may be carry-over from other donors' samples. Both conserved end residues are part of each CDR3. The order of the fields is V gene, clone size, J gene, CDR3 protein. Not every row has a clone size; where given, it reads once, few, many or a size class.

TRBV6-2/TRBV6-3	NA	TRBJ2-2	CASSRTSQNTGELFF
TRBV29-1	NA	TRBJ2-1	CSVEDLTRSLYNEQFF
TRBV27	NA	TRBJ2-7	CASSLGGPYEQYF
TRBV3-1	NA	TRBJ2-1	CASSQVGGRPLNEQFF
TRBV9	NA	TRBJ2-7	CASSVSSGYEQYF
TRBV7-2	NA	TRBJ2-7	CASSSSAGGLYEQYF
TRBV29-1	NA	TRBJ2-1	CSLVGSNEQFF
TRBV4-2	NA	TRBJ1-6	CASSQPLQDRNDSPLHF
TRBV6-2/TRBV6-3	NA	TRBJ1-5	CASTPYGEGGQPQHF
TRBV5-1	NA	TRBJ2-1	CASSLWTSGAPNEQFF
TRBV7-2	NA	TRBJ2-1	CASSLPATAYNEQFF
TRBV9	NA	TRBJ2-3	CASSEGLADYTDTQYF
TRBV4-2	medium-sized	TRBJ2-1	CASSLREGRGDEQFF
TRBV15	NA	TRBJ1-1	CATSSRENTEAFF
TRBV29-1	NA	TRBJ1-2	CSVGGQGAFFYGYTF
TRBV7-9	NA	TRBJ1-3	CASSFLYSGNTIYF
TRBV7-9	NA	TRBJ2-7	CASSSVRSDYEQYF
TRBV7-6	NA	TRBJ2-7	CASSSGPLAGIYEQYF
TRBV20-1	NA	TRBJ2-3	CSARVASGSTDTQYF
TRBV12-3/TRBV12-4	NA	TRBJ2-3	CASSLGQGATQYF
TRBV4-1	NA	TRBJ2-7	CASSTRDTNPYEQYF
TRBV7-6	NA	TRBJ1-4	CASSLDGRSDEKLFF
TRBV3-1	NA	TRBJ2-5	CASSPLFGEDQETQYF
TRBV3-1	NA	TRBJ2-2	CASSQGEGGRTGELFF
TRBV7-9	NA	TRBJ2-1	CASEGAYNEQFF
TRBV7-4	NA	TRBJ1-1	CASSETESNTEAFF
TRBV29-1	NA	TRBJ2-7	CSVGVGLTYEQYF
TRBV7-9	NA	TRBJ1-2	CASEGAERAYGYTF